This TCR beta chain was obtained from a study of shared clonotypes between healthy human individuals. Everyone who donated was a Caucasian adult who lived in Nashville, Tennessee. Data came from immunoSEQ multiplex PCR; TCRdb stores just in-frame clones and leaves some out. The repertoire holds about 2.4 million clones, with more than 80% as singletons. The CDR3 sequence is 15 residues long. V shed 1 base and J shed 3 bases, with 13 bases lying between them. The germline V gene encodes CDR1 MNHEY and CDR2 SMNVEV (reference sequence). The rearrangement joins TRBV27 to TRBJ2-7, with D maybe TRBD1 (6 bases). The sequenced sample consisted of naive CD4+ T cells sorted from blood. As to subset: CD45RA+ positively selected. This sequence was found in a man between 18 and 35 years old in good health. The CDR3 region has the DNA TGTGCCAGCAGTTTATTGAACAGGGCGAGCTACGAGCAGTACTTC. Its translation: CASSLLNRASYEQYF.